The count of the clone carrying this TCR beta chain is one. The antigen remains unidentified. Naive CD8 cells lacked CD45RO, underwent positive selection for CCR7 and left out terminally differentiated effector memory CD45RA+ cells. This specimen belongs to a study of shared clonotypes between healthy human individuals. Looked up from germline, CDR1 is SEHNR and CDR2 is FQNEAQ (reference sequence). The CDR3 length is 14 residues. The ends lost 7 bases at V and 0 bases at J; junction bases unmatched: 2. Study-wide findings and caveats: Naive subsets usually exceeded memory subsets in estimated richness. Though the depth was large, rarefaction showed that sorted-subset sequencing was incomplete.

Sorted-subset replicate PCRs used around 220 ng DNA, around 27,000 T cell genomes. Here immunoSEQ multiplex PCR was the method, and the copy in TCRdb shows in-frame clones only, minus some. This table holds millions of clones, 93% found once. The chain employs TRBV7-9 and TRBJ2-3, with TRBD2 identical over 9 bases. The sequenced sample was naive CD8+ T cells from PBMCs. The clonotype was recovered from a man between 18 and 29 years old in good health. Some clones in this sample may be carry-over from other donors' samples. CDR3 DNA sequence: TGTGCCAGCACGACTAGCGGTAGCACAGATACGCAGTATTTT. This encodes CASTTSGSTDTQYF.